This is a list of T cell receptor beta chains from one sample in a study of glioma-infiltrating T cells after dendritic cell vaccination. The method was immunoSEQ multiplex PCR; TCRdb's version includes in-frame clones alone and lacks a portion of them. The sample lists 90,000 or so clones, roughly four fifths occurring once. The sequencing used blood, collected after dendritic cell vaccination. All receptors come from a human donor with glioblastoma. The CDR3 runs from the conserved cysteine through the conserved F or W. The D gene is left open where the match is weak. Where a row states a size, it is once, few, many or the class of an expanded clone; other rows omit it.

d_gene	v_gene	j_gene	abundance	CDR3aa	CDR3nt
TRBD1	TRBV6-1	TRBJ1-5	NA	CASDGQGGNQPQHF	TGTGCCAGCGACGGACAGGGCGGCAATCAGCCCCAGCATTTT
NA	TRBV5-1	TRBJ2-3	NA	CASSLWQGPTDTQYF	TGCGCCAGCAGCTTGTGGCAGGGGCCAACAGATACGCAGTATTTT
TRBD1	TRBV7-7	TRBJ1-4	NA	CASSLGQGGEKLFF	TGTGCCAGCAGCTTAGGACAGGGCGGTGAAAAACTGTTTTTT
TRBD1	TRBV5-6	TRBJ2-7	NA	CASSRRTGAVYEQYF	TGTGCCAGCAGCCGCCGGACAGGGGCCGTCTACGAGCAGTACTTC
TRBD1	TRBV2	TRBJ2-1	few	CASSSLTGDEQFF	TGTGCCAGCAGCTCTTTGACAGGGGATGAGCAGTTCTTC
NA	TRBV2	TRBJ1-6	NA	CASATGGDNSPLHF	TGTGCCAGTGCGACAGGCGGCGATAATTCACCCCTCCACTTT
NA	TRBV4-1	TRBJ1-2	once	CASSQDKSWTEHGYTF	TGCGCCAGCAGCCAAGATAAATCCTGGACAGAACATGGCTACACCTTC
NA	TRBV29-1	TRBJ2-2	once	CSGGEQANTGELFF	TGCAGCGGGGGGGAGCAGGCGAACACCGGGGAGCTGTTTTTT
TRBD1	TRBV5-1	TRBJ1-4	NA	CASSLSGQGNEKLFF	TGCGCCAGCAGCTTGAGTGGACAGGGTAATGAAAAACTGTTTTTT
NA	TRBV27	TRBJ1-4	NA	CASSPRVATNEKLFF	TGTGCCAGCAGTCCAAGAGTTGCAACTAATGAAAAACTGTTTTTT
TRBD1	TRBV5-1	TRBJ1-4	NA	CASSLSPGTGPSREKLFF	TGCGCCAGCAGCTTGTCCCCCGGGACAGGGCCTTCTAGGGAAAAACTGTTTTTT
TRBD1	TRBV5-1	TRBJ1-6	NA	CASSLNDRDRGNSPLHF	TGCGCCAGCAGCCTGAACGACCGGGACAGGGGCAATTCACCCCTCCACTTT
NA	TRBV21-1	TRBJ2-1	few	CASILRASGLPHSYNEQFF	TGTGCCAGCATCCTACGGGCTAGCGGGCTACCCCACTCCTACAATGAGCAGTTCTTC
NA	TRBV6-6	TRBJ2-1	NA	CASSYRAGGYNEQFF	TGTGCCAGCAGTTACAGGGCCGGGGGTTACAATGAGCAGTTCTTC
TRBD2	TRBV5-1	TRBJ2-1	NA	CASSGVREGLAGGPVNEQFF	TGCGCCAGCAGCGGGGTACGGGAGGGACTAGCGGGGGGGCCGGTAAATGAGCAGTTCTTC
NA	TRBV28	TRBJ1-2	NA	CASSRLSLLVYYGYTF	TGTGCCAGCAGTCGCCTCTCCCTCCTTGTCTATTATGGCTACACCTTC
NA	TRBV5-4	TRBJ1-2	NA	CASSPGKGYTF	TGTGCCAGCAGTCCAGGGAAGGGCTACACCTTC
NA	TRBV6-5	TRBJ2-5	NA	CASSLLGETQYF	TGTGCCAGCAGTCTACTAGGAGAGACCCAGTACTTC
TRBD2	TRBV7-9	TRBJ2-5	few	CASSSFSGGPETQYF	TGTGCCAGCAGCTCATTTAGCGGGGGCCCGGAGACCCAGTACTTC
TRBD1	TRBV9	TRBJ2-7	NA	CASSVGDREAYEQYF	TGTGCCAGCAGCGTAGGGGACAGGGAAGCCTACGAGCAGTACTTC
NA	TRBV11-2	TRBJ2-2	NA	CASSLALTGELFF	TGTGCCAGCAGCTTAGCCCTCACCGGGGAGCTGTTTTTT
TRBD2	TRBV18	TRBJ2-1	NA	CASSPGTSGFNEQFF	TGTGCCAGCTCACCAGGGACTAGCGGCTTCAATGAGCAGTTCTTC
NA	TRBV6-1	TRBJ2-7	NA	CASTSRARDEQYF	TGTGCCAGCACCTCGAGGGCGCGCGACGAGCAGTACTTC
NA	TRBV18	TRBJ2-6	once	CASSPPTTRNSGANVLTF	TGTGCCAGCTCACCACCGACGACGAGGAACTCTGGGGCCAACGTCCTGACTTTC
TRBD1	TRBV5-1	TRBJ1-1	once	CASSGDSGVTEAFF	TGCGCCAGCAGCGGGGACAGTGGGGTCACTGAAGCTTTCTTT
TRBD1	TRBV5-1	TRBJ1-1	NA	CASSLADRGANTEAFF	TGCGCCAGCAGCTTAGCCGACAGGGGCGCGAACACTGAAGCTTTCTTT
NA	TRBV7-6	TRBJ2-1	NA	CATFQSGGAGKKFF	TGTGCCACCTTTCAAAGTGGGGGGGCCGGAAAAAAGTTCTTC
TRBD1	TRBV19	TRBJ1-5	once	CASSIGTGGLLGQPQHF	TGTGCCAGTAGTATAGGGACAGGGGGCCTCCTTGGGCAGCCCCAGCATTTT
TRBD2	TRBV30	TRBJ2-3	NA	CAWAPPGTELAGGLTDTQYF	TGTGCCTGGGCCCCCCCCGGGACAGAATTAGCGGGGGGACTCACAGATACGCAGTATTTT
NA	TRBV5-1	TRBJ2-3	NA	CASSLLSDTDTQYF	TGCGCCAGCAGCTTACTATCCGACACAGATACGCAGTATTTT
NA	TRBV6-6	TRBJ2-2	NA	CASTRGRNTGELFF	TGTGCCAGCACCCGTGGCAGGAACACCGGGGAGCTGTTTTTT
NA	TRBV2	TRBJ2-6	NA	CTSRPGPSSGANVLTF	TGTACCAGCCGGCCAGGGCCTAGCTCTGGGGCCAACGTCCTGACTTTC
TRBD1	TRBV6-5	TRBJ2-2	NA	CASSYGQGNTGELFF	TGTGCCAGCAGCTACGGACAGGGGAACACCGGGGAGCTGTTTTTT
TRBD1	TRBV27	TRBJ2-3	NA	CASSFGTGVGTQYF	TGTGCCAGCAGTTTCGGGACAGGGGTTGGTACGCAGTATTTT
NA	TRBV6-6	TRBJ1-2	NA	CASMGGPWGTF	TGTGCCAGCATGGGGGGGCCTTGGGGTACCTTC
TRBD1	TRBV7-2	TRBJ2-1	NA	CASSPLPGQGVRSFF	TGTGCCAGCAGCCCCCTCCCGGGACAGGGGGTAAGGTCCTTCTTC
NA	TRBV5-4	TRBJ2-1	NA	CASSTPWGGLGNEQFF	TGTGCCAGCAGCACCCCCTGGGGGGGCCTGGGTAATGAGCAGTTCTTC
TRBD1	TRBV5-6	TRBJ2-2	NA	CASSLRGTGRTGELFF	TGTGCCAGCAGCTTGAGGGGGACAGGGAGGACCGGGGAGCTGTTTTTT
NA	TRBV5-1	TRBJ1-2	NA	CASSLPATGAYGYTF	TGCGCCAGCAGCTTGCCGGCGACAGGAGCCTATGGCTACACCTTC
NA	TRBV4-1	TRBJ1-3	NA	CASSQVVGLLGNTIYF	TGCGCCAGCAGCCAAGTTGTGGGACTGCTAGGAAACACCATATATTTT
NA	TRBV9	TRBJ1-4	NA	CASSPTPGTNEKLFF	TGTGCCAGCAGCCCGACCCCGGGGACTAATGAAAAACTGTTTTTT
NA	TRBV7-9	TRBJ2-5	NA	CASSSTDIQETQYF	TGTGCCAGCAGCTCAACAGACATCCAAGAGACCCAGTACTTC
TRBD1	TRBV6-1	TRBJ2-4	NA	CASSDRDRGLNIQYF	TGTGCCAGCAGCGACCGGGACAGGGGCCTAAACATTCAGTACTTC
TRBD1	TRBV5-1	TRBJ1-5	NA	CASSLRPGTGGNQPQHF	TGCGCCAGCAGCCTCCGGCCGGGGACAGGAGGAAATCAGCCCCAGCATTTT
TRBD1	TRBV19	TRBJ2-6	NA	CASSPRTGDTGANVLTF	TGTGCCAGTAGTCCCCGGACAGGGGATACTGGGGCCAACGTCCTGACTTTC
TRBD1	TRBV4-1	TRBJ1-2	NA	CASSQVGQGAYGYTF	TGCGCCAGCAGCCAAGTGGGACAGGGAGCCTATGGCTACACCTTC
TRBD1	TRBV7-8	TRBJ1-6	NA	CASSPRQGEAPLHF	TGTGCCAGCAGCCCTAGACAGGGAGAGGCACCCCTCCACTTT
TRBD2	TRBV4-2	TRBJ2-3	NA	CASSQRSGGGSTDTQYF	TGTGCCAGCAGCCAGCGCTCGGGCGGGGGGAGCACAGATACGCAGTATTTT